The 14 T cell receptor beta chains below come from one sample, sequenced in a study of shared clonotypes between healthy human individuals. Profiled with immunoSEQ multiplex PCR; TCRdb holds only in-frame clones, not every one. The sample has fewer than 1.8 million clones; 98% are singletons. Sequencing was performed on naive CD4+ T cells sorted from blood. Documented subset: CD45RA+ positively selected. These receptors were taken from a man aged 25 to 45 in good health.

The chain has TRBV6-5 and TRBJ1-1; 7 positions match TRBD1. The CDR3 length is 15 residues. From germline, CDR1 is MNHEY and CDR2 SVGAGI. J was trimmed by 3 bases and V by 5 bases; bases with no gene match: 9. CDR3 DNA sequence: TGTGCCAGCAGTCTTCGATCAGGGGGTTACACTGAAGCTTTCTTT. Its protein is CASSLRSGGYTEAFF.

This clone has only one observation. The chain has TRBV4-3 and TRBJ2-1, with unresolved D. V lost 0 bases, J lost 1 base, and 10 bases lay in between. Germline V CDR1 and CDR2: LGHNA, YSLEER. The CDR3 totals 16 residues. The CDR3 sequence is CASSQDDLGSYNEQFF. Written as DNA, the CDR3 is TGCGCCAGCAGCCAAGATGACCTAGGGTCCTACAATGAGCAGTTCTTC.

In its sample, this clone was seen once. Additional DNA sequences in this sample encode the identical CDR3. The rearrangement uses TRBV25-1 and TRBJ2-1; 10 bases line up with TRBD2. CDR1 and CDR2 (germline): MGHDK, SYGVNS. The CDR3 sequence is 16 residues long. The ends lost 1 base at V and 2 bases at J; junction bases unmatched: 2. For the CDR3, the DNA is TGTGCCAGCAGTGAATCCAGCGGGAGGGCCTACAATGAGCAGTTCTTC. Translating it yields CASSESSGRAYNEQFF.

V is TRBV7-3 and J is TRBJ2-1; TRBD1 agrees at 10 bases. This CDR3 is built from 18 residues. Germline V CDR1 and CDR2: SGHTA, FQGTGA. V was clipped by 0 bases and J by 0 bases; unmatched bases: 5. The CDR3 is CASSLTRQGASSYNEQFF. The CDR3 coding sequence is TGTGCCAGCAGCTTAACGCGACAGGGGGCTAGCTCCTACAATGAGCAGTTCTTC.

V usage is TRBV7-2 and J usage is TRBJ2-7, with a possible D match to TRBD1 (6 bases). The CDR3 length is 16 residues. With 5 bases removed from V and 4 bases from J, the gap between germline ends came to 21 bases. Per the germline V gene, CDR1 is SGHTA and CDR2 is FQGNSA. CDR3 sequence (DNA): TGTGCCAGCAGCGCACAAGCCGGGACAATGGGGTACGAGCAGTACTTC. Translating it yields CASSAQAGTMGYEQYF.

The rearrangement links TRBV5-1 to TRBJ2-4; TRBD1 might be the D (5 bases). Germline assignment: CDR1 SGHRS and CDR2 YFSETQ. CDR3 length: 14 amino acids. Trimming pared 1 base from V and 8 bases from J, leaving 13 bases between. The CDR3 DNA reads TGCGCCAGCAGCTTGAGAAGGGGTGGGGACATTCAGTACTTC. Amino acid sequence: CASSLRRGGDIQYF.

V usage is TRBV2 and J usage is TRBJ2-2; D not certain. CDR3 length equals 18 residues. CDR1 and CDR2 from the germline V gene are SNHLY and FYNNEI. Trimming left V 8 bases short and J 1 base short, with 23 bases between. The CDR3 DNA reads as TGTGCCAGCTCATGGCCAGACACCGCCCCGTGGAACACCGGGGAGCTGTTTTTT. This translates into CASSWPDTAPWNTGELFF.

The table lists this clone with a count of one. The rearrangement uses TRBV7-2 and TRBJ1-4; TRBD1 matches at 7 bases. The CDR3 extends over 16 amino acids. Germline trimming cut 1 base from V and 3 bases from J; bases unmatched to any gene: 5. Germline V gene sequence: CDR1 SGHTA, CDR2 FQGNSA. The CDR3 sequence is CASSLVRGPANEKLFF. In DNA form, the CDR3 reads TGTGCCAGCAGCTTAGTTAGGGGGCCGGCTAATGAAAAACTGTTTTTT.

The V gene is TRBV5-1, the J gene TRBJ2-1; D remains unclear. Deletions cut 4 bases from V and 8 bases from J, with 25 bases between. Germline-derived CDR1 and CDR2 are SGHRS and YFSETQ. This CDR3 region has 17 residues. The CDR3 DNA reads as TGCGCCAGCAGCCCCCCCGGGCCTCCAACAATGGGTGATGAGCAGTTCTTC. Its translation: CASSPPGPPTMGDEQFF. The entire variable domain, with the rest obtained from reference TRBV5-1 and TRBJ2-1, is as follows: KAGVTQTPRYLIKTRGQQVTLSCSPISGHRSVSWYQQTPGQGLQFLFEYFSETQRNKGNFPGRFSGRQFSNSRSEMNVSTLELGDSALYLCASSPPGPPTMGDEQFFGPGTRLTVL.

This sequence joins TRBV2 and TRBJ1-5; the D gene is possibly TRBD1 (5 bases). CDR1 and CDR2 (germline): SNHLY, FYNNEI. With 5 bases removed from V and 5 bases from J, the gap between germline ends came to 10 bases. The CDR3 extends over 13 amino acids. CDR3 in DNA: TGTGCCAGCAGTTGGTCAGGGCATCAGCCCCAGCATTTT. This translates into CASSWSGHQPQHF.

This chain links TRBV5-1 with TRBJ2-7; D uncertain. The CDR3 spans 14 residues. Germline CDR1 reads SGHRS; CDR2 reads YFSETQ. The germline V and J ends were trimmed by 4 bases and 0 bases, with 11 bases remaining between them. For the CDR3, the DNA is TGCGCCAGCAGCCGCACGGCGAGCTCCTACGAGCAGTACTTC. Its translation is CASSRTASSYEQYF.

The chain joins TRBV7-6 to TRBJ1-3; perhaps TRBD1 as D (6 bases). The germline V gene encodes CDR1 SGHVS and CDR2 FNYEAQ. Trimming left V 5 bases short and J 0 bases short, with 14 bases between. The CDR3 has 16 residues. The CDR3 DNA reads as TGTGCCAGCAGCCAAAGACAGGCGATCTCTGGAAACACCATATATTTT. This sequence encodes CASSQRQAISGNTIYF.

The rearrangement joins TRBV9 to TRBJ2-3; no definite D call. Between the trimmed V and J ends, which lost 5 bases and 2 bases, there was a span of 9 bases. Per the germline V gene, CDR1 is SGDLS and CDR2 is YYNGEE. The CDR3 has 13 residues. CDR3 sequence: CASSLGPTDTQYF. The DNA of the CDR3 is TGTGCCAGCAGTTTGGGCCCCACAGATACGCAGTATTTT.

This chain uses TRBV9 with TRBJ2-3, with D perhaps TRBD2 (6 bases). The CDR3 has 15 residues. Trimming left V 4 bases short and J 0 bases short, with 12 bases between. Germline lookup yields CDR1 SGDLS and CDR2 YYNGEE. CDR3 amino acids: CASSLGGESTDTQYF. Written as DNA, the CDR3 is TGTGCCAGCAGCCTCGGGGGAGAAAGCACAGATACGCAGTATTTT.